The 20 T cell receptor beta chains below were found in one sample sequenced in a study of cytomegalovirus exposure and HLA in healthy donors. Primers for the PCR totalled 60 Vbeta and 13 Jbeta. Some clones are missing from TCRdb's copy, which holds only in-frame ones; the method was immunoSEQ multiplex PCR. The sample carries fewer than 150,000 clones, roughly 80% recorded once. The sample taken for sequencing was PBMCs. The receptors come from a man aged 40-55 years in good health and CMV-seropositive.

The J gene is TRBJ1-1, the V gene TRBV14, with a tentative D call TRBD1 (5 bases). Per germline, CDR1 SGHDN and CDR2 FVKESK. CDR3 length: 14 residues. V lost 3 bases to trimming and J lost 1 base, with 9 bases between them. The CDR3 region is CASSQLQGNTEAFF. The DNA for the CDR3 is TGTGCCAGCAGCCAGCTTCAGGGGAACACTGAAGCTTTCTTT.

The chain uses TRBV25-1 and TRBJ1-5; no definite D call. The CDR3 has 18 residues. CDR1 is MGHDK, CDR2 SYGVNS, per germline. The V end was cut by 5 bases, the J end by 0 bases, with 20 bases between. The CDR3 loop is CASSLCPPKTYSNQPQHF. The CDR3 DNA follows: TGTGCCAGCAGTTTATGTCCTCCGAAGACTTATAGCAATCAGCCCCAGCATTTT.

Here the CDR3 DNA reads TGCGCCAGCAGCACCCTCGAGCGGACGGGGACCCAGTACTTC. Amino acids: CASSTLERTGTQYF. The chain carries TRBV5-1 and TRBJ2-5, with a tentative D call TRBD2 (5 bases). The CDR3 is made up of 14 amino acids. Per the germline V gene, CDR1 is SGHRS and CDR2 is YFSETQ. Trimming stripped 4 bases from V and 7 bases from J, with 17 bases between.

This sequence joins TRBV30 and TRBJ2-4, with 14 nucleotides matching TRBD2. The V gene's germline CDR1 is GTSNPN and CDR2 SVGIG (reference sequence). V gave up 5 bases and J gave up 1 base; unmatched junction bases: 7. The CDR3 runs to 17 residues. DNA of the CDR3: TGTGCCTGGGGAGCCGGGACTAGCGGGGGTGCCAAAAACATTCAGTACTTC. It is translated as CAWGAGTSGGAKNIQYF.

V usage is TRBV30 and J usage is TRBJ2-7, with a possible D match to TRBD2 (6 bases). V was clipped by 3 bases and J by 3 bases, with 15 bases between them. The CDR3 consists of 14 residues. Germline V lookup: CDR1 GTSNPN, CDR2 SVGIG (reference sequence). Written as DNA, the CDR3 is TGTGCCTGGAGGGAACGGGACTCCCACTACGAGCAGTACTTC. Residues: CAWRERDSHYEQYF.

This clone was observed once. This chain links TRBV11-2 with TRBJ2-7, with 7 nucleotides matching TRBD2. Germline V gene lookup returns CDR1 SGHAT and CDR2 FQNNGV. The junction had 11 bases not matched to a gene; V was cut back by 5 bases and J by 4 bases. This CDR3 region has 15 residues. CDR3 loop: CASSNIPGGSYEQYF. DNA of the CDR3: TGTGCCAGCAGCAACATACCGGGAGGTTCGTACGAGCAGTACTTC.

The chain recombines TRBV6-4 with TRBJ1-1, with 8 bases that match TRBD1. Germline CDR1 MRHNA, CDR2 SNTAGT. This CDR3 is 13 amino acids long. J gave up 3 bases and V 4 bases, and 1 base lay outside the gene matches. CDR3 sequence (DNA): TGTGCCAGCAGTGTGGACAGGGACACTGAAGCTTTCTTT. It codes for CASSVDRDTEAFF.

The rearrangement uses TRBV9 and TRBJ2-3; D uncertain. The CDR3 loop spans 12 amino acids. Germline V gene data show CDR1 as SGDLS and CDR2 as YYNGEE. Trimming left V 0 bases short and J 3 bases short, with 2 bases between. This CDR3 is CASSVVTDTQYF. The CDR3 DNA reads as TGTGCCAGCAGCGTAGTAACAGATACGCAGTATTTT.

This clone was observed a single time. This chain links TRBV28 with TRBJ2-7; 8 nucleotides align to TRBD1. Trimming at V came to 1 base and at J to 6 bases, leaving 8 bases not matched to a gene. The CDR3 length is 15 residues. The germline gives CDR1 MDHEN, CDR2 SYDVKM. CDR3 loop: CASSLYRTGMGEQYF. CDR3 bases: TGTGCCAGCAGTTTATATCGGACAGGGATGGGCGAGCAGTACTTC.

This clone was observed once. V and J are TRBV6-1 and TRBJ1-5, with D tentatively TRBD1 (5 bases). V lost 7 bases, J lost 1 base, and 8 bases lay in between. The CDR3 consists of 13 residues. Germline values: CDR1 MNHNS, CDR2 SASEGT. The CDR3 region is CASTTVSNQPQHF. CDR3 nucleotide sequence: TGTGCCAGCACGACAGTAAGCAATCAGCCCCAGCATTTT.

J is TRBJ2-7 and V is TRBV5-1; TRBD2 aligns across 8 bases. V dropped 6 bases and J dropped 1; count of bases not matched to a gene: 9. Germline V gives CDR1 SGHRS, CDR2 YFSETQ. This CDR3 spans 15 amino acids. CDR3 nucleotide sequence: TGCGCCAGCACAGTGTCGGGAGGGCCTTCCTACGAGCAGTACTTC. It yields the protein CASTVSGGPSYEQYF.

This clone occurred once. The genes are TRBV27 and TRBJ2-3; the D gene is possibly TRBD1 (6 bases). V was cut by 4 bases and J by 4 bases, with 6 bases left in between. Germline V gene data show CDR1 as MNHEY and CDR2 as SMNVEV (reference sequence). CDR3 length: 12 amino acids. CDR3 coding DNA: TGTGCCAGCAGTTGGGGGCCAGATACGCAGTATTTT. Encoded protein: CASSWGPDTQYF.

The chain joins TRBV7-3 to TRBJ2-1, with D hard to call. CDR3 length: 12 amino acids. CDR1 and CDR2 (germline): SGHTA, FQGTGA. V was clipped by 3 bases and J by 9 bases, with 9 bases between them. The CDR3 region is CASSFRLFEQFF. The CDR3 DNA follows: TGTGCCAGCAGCTTCAGGTTATTTGAGCAGTTCTTC.

The chain recombines TRBV29-1 with TRBJ2-3, with 14 bases that match TRBD2. The CDR3 covers 15 residues. Per germline, CDR1 SQVTM and CDR2 ANQGSEA. Trimming at V came to 3 bases and at J to 3 bases, leaving 2 bases not matched to a gene. CDR3 sequence: CSVDGLAGGTDTQYF. Written as DNA, the CDR3 is TGCAGCGTTGACGGACTAGCGGGAGGTACAGATACGCAGTATTTT.

The chain uses TRBV30 and TRBJ2-7, with D perhaps TRBD2 (6 bases). The CDR3 is 14 residues long. Per germline, CDR1 GTSNPN and CDR2 SVGIG (reference sequence). Trimming pared 6 bases from V and 2 bases from J, leaving 17 bases between. For the CDR3, the DNA is TGTGCCTGTCTGGGACTCCCGAACGCCTACGAGCAGTACTTC. Its protein product is CACLGLPNAYEQYF.

The genes are TRBV9 and TRBJ2-3; 8 nucleotides line up with TRBD2. CDR3 size: 16 residues. Germline-derived CDR1 and CDR2 are SGDLS and YYNGEE. With 4 bases clipped from V and 4 bases from J, the junction kept 11 bases outside the gene matches. The CDR3 reads CASSSPGAGVSDTQYF. In DNA form, the CDR3 reads TGTGCCAGCAGCTCCCCGGGAGCGGGAGTATCAGATACGCAGTATTTT.

In this sample, this clone turned up a few times. The V and J genes are TRBV2 and TRBJ2-3, with D tentatively TRBD2 (5 bases). The germline gives CDR1 SNHLY, CDR2 FYNNEI. V was cut by 6 bases and J by 6 bases, with 16 bases left in between. This CDR3 is 14 amino acids long. Written as DNA, the CDR3 is TGTGCCAGCAGAAAAAGCGCGAGAGGGGATACGCAGTATTTT. It translates to CASRKSARGDTQYF.

This chain uses TRBV6-5 with TRBJ2-2; 7 nucleotides match TRBD1. V shed 6 bases, J shed 5 bases, and the junction held 6 bases outside the gene matches. From germline, CDR1 is MNHEY and CDR2 SVGAGI. The length of the CDR3 is 14 residues. The DNA for the CDR3 is TGTGCCAGCAGGACAGGGACGGGGACCGGGGAGCTGTTTTTT. It yields the protein CASRTGTGTGELFF.

This rearrangement joins TRBV19 to TRBJ2-5; 7 positions match TRBD2. The CDR3 is 13 residues long. The ends lost 6 bases at V and 5 bases at J; junction bases unmatched: 6. Germline values: CDR1 LNHDA, CDR2 SQIVND (reference sequence). CDR3 region: CASSLGGVETQYF. The CDR3 DNA follows: TGTGCCAGTAGCCTGGGGGGGGTCGAGACCCAGTACTTC. Full variable domain (rest looked up from reference TRBV19 and TRBJ2-5): DGGITQSPKYLFRKEGQNVTLSCEQNLNHDAMYWYRQDPGQGLRLIYYSQIVNDFQKGDIAEGYSVSREKKESFPLTVTSAQKNPTAFYLCASSLGGVETQYFGPGTRLLVL.

The chain has TRBV27 and TRBJ1-5; D may be TRBD1 (5 bases). Between the trimmed V and J ends, which lost 2 bases and 11 bases, there was a span of 13 bases. Germline V CDR1 and CDR2: MNHEY, SMNVEV (reference sequence). This CDR3 comprises 13 residues. The CDR3, as DNA: TGTGCCAGCAGTTTAGGGGGGACGGGGTCCCAGCATTTT. It is translated as CASSLGGTGSQHF.